The entry that follows covers one TCR beta chain sequence. The CDR3 has 14 amino acids. The sample is drawn from a study of blood T cell repertoires in COVID-19. About the research overall: Acute and convalescent COVID-19 samples came from the United States, Italy and Spain. In each case, the material was cDNA or gDNA derived from T cells, B-cell-depleted T cells, or PBMCs.

In the original workflow: Amplifying reference gene primers gave estimates of nucleated cell counts. Sequencing was performed with immunoSEQ multiplex PCR; in TCRdb, only in-frame clones are kept and a portion is missing. V, J and clone size were drawn from that table, and D and trimming were deduced from the DNA. The repertoire holds some 100,000 clones, about 92% seen once, with around 6% in the top ten. This sequence originates from a man aged 50 to 59 with active COVID-19. The chain joins TRBV21-1 to TRBJ1-1; whether TRBD1, the table's D call, matches the DNA was not checked. TRBV21-1 counts as a pseudogene. Sequencing used peripheral blood. Written as DNA, the CDR3 is TGTGCCAGCCCTTATCACAGGGGGACCACTGAAGCTTTCTTT. Translated: CASPYHRGTTEAFF.